This is a list of T cell receptor beta chains from one sample in a study of post-analysis software for immune sequencing data. TCRdb re-analysed the PCR reads in MiXCR, keeping a single row per CDR3 protein. The top ten hold 4.9% of the sample, which has 700,000 to 900,000 distinct CDR3 sequences, about 45% seen once. Sequenced sample: blood. These receptors were taken from a girl aged 5-17 years with multiple sclerosis. Both conserved end residues are trimmed from each CDR3. Fields, in order: V gene, clone size, J gene, CDR3 protein. For some rows the clone size is stated as once, few or many, or as a class when expanded; others skip it.

TRBV5-1	.	TRBJ2-1	ASSLAGGIGLDGNEQF
TRBV7-2	.	TRBJ2-7	ASKPSGADSYDQY
TRBV6-2/TRBV6-3	.	TRBJ1-4	ASSYSSQGAKEKLF
TRBV7-2	.	TRBJ2-3	ASSGRLAGGHDTQY
TRBV29-1	.	TRBJ1-2	SVEGQGAFAGYT
TRBV9	.	TRBJ2-1	ASSVGGEVEQF
TRBV6-5	.	TRBJ1-6	ASNLGGGSPLH
TRBV4-3	.	TRBJ2-3	ASSGDREDTQY
TRBV20-1	few	TRBJ1-6	SASLGQGYNSPLH
TRBV4-3	.	TRBJ2-2	ASSPRGYPTGGLF
TRBV6-5	few	TRBJ2-5	ASSSTRQGAGMGETQY
TRBV5-6	.	TRBJ2-1	ASSLTTSGRAAEQF
TRBV6-5	.	TRBJ2-3	ASSPGRPRGTQY
TRBV12-3/TRBV12-4	.	TRBJ2-7	ASSQGNYEQY
TRBV30	.	TRBJ2-1	AGGGSSYNEQF
TRBV7-2	many	TRBJ2-7	ASSPRHGLAARPYEQY
TRBV7-2	.	TRBJ2-5	ASSTRLAGVLRGETQY
TRBV12-3/TRBV12-4	.	TRBJ2-1	ASNFWGLAGVEQF
TRBV9	.	TRBJ2-3	ASSVGGLAGDTQY
TRBV20-1	.	TRBJ1-1	SAMEGRANTEAF
TRBV29-1	once	TRBJ2-1	SVVLAGLYNEQF
TRBV5-1	once	TRBJ2-1	ASSPRPSGTSGGSSYNEQF
TRBV12-3/TRBV12-4	.	TRBJ2-5	ASKPSGLETQY